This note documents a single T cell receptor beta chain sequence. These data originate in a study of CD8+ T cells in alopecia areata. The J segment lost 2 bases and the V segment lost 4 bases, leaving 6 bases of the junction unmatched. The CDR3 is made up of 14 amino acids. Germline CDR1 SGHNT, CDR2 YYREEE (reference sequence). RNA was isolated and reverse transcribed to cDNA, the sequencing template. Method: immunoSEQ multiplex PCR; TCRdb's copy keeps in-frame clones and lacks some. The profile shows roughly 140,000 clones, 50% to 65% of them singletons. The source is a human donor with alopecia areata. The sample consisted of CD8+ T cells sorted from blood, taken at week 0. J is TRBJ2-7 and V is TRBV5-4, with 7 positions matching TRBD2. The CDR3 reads CASSDSRGAYEQYF. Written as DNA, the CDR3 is TGTGCCAGCAGCGATTCCCGGGGGGCCTACGAGCAGTACTTC.